This entry concerns a single TCR beta chain. This specimen belongs to a study of blood T cell repertoires in COVID-19. Original processing methods: Amplification with reference gene primers provided the estimates of nucleated cell counts. Sequenced by immunoSEQ multiplex PCR; TCRdb stores in-frame clones only, minus some. The DNA gave D and trimming, while V, J and clone size come from that table. Of about 200,000 clones listed, 85% are singletons. The CDR3 runs to 14 residues. Trimming pared 5 bases from V and 6 bases from J, leaving 16 bases between. Germline V gene lookup returns CDR1 KGHSH and CDR2 LQKENI. Each recovered donor of Cohort 3 presented with two negative PCRs, clearance, or symptom resolution.

The sample comprised PBMCs or T cells enriched from blood (not recorded which). V gene TRBV18 combines with J gene TRBJ1-2; D is undetermined. This receptor was taken from a man aged 40-50 years who had recovered from COVID-19. As DNA, the CDR3 is TGTGCCAGCTCAAATCTAACGGGAATTCATGGCTACACCTTC. It specifies CASSNLTGIHGYTF.